This T cell receptor (beta chain) was retrieved from a study of beta chain features in type 1 diabetes. Findings of the study overall: Within each of all four CD4+ subsets, Type 1 diabetes patients had TCRB CDR3s that were moderately but significantly shorter.

The CDR3 has 15 amino acids. The V gene's germline CDR1 is SSHAT and CDR2 FNYEAQ (reference sequence). Between the trimmed V and J ends, which lost 3 bases and 3 bases, there was a span of 11 bases. The authors reverse transcribed all of the isolated RNA, so sequencing captured expressed TCRB transcripts. Data came from immunoSEQ multiplex PCR; TCRdb stores just in-frame clones and leaves some out. The profile shows around 650,000 clones, over 10% of them singletons. A remark on this clone: Its antigen remains unidentified.

Sequenced material: naive CD4+ T cells from blood. The V and J genes are TRBV7-7 and TRBJ2-2, with D perhaps matching TRBD1 (5 bases). The receptor's source is a man aged 25-45 years with type 1 diabetes. The CDR3 DNA follows: TGTGCCAGCAGCTTGGGGCGGACGGACACCGGGGAGCTGTTTTTT. This encodes CASSLGRTDTGELFF.